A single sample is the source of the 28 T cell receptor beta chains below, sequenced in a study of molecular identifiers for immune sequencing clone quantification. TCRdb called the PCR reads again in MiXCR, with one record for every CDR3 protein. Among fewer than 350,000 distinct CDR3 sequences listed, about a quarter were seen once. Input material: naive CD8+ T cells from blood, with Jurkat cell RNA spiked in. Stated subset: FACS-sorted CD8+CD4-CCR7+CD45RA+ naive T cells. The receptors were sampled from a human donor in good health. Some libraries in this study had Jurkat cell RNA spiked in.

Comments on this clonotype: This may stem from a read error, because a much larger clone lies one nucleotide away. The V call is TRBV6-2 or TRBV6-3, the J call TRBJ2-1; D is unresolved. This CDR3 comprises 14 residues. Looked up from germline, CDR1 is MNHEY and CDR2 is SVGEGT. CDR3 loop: CASTVGLTYNGQFF. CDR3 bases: TGTGCCAGCACGGTGGGCCTCACCTACAATGGGCAGTTCTTC.

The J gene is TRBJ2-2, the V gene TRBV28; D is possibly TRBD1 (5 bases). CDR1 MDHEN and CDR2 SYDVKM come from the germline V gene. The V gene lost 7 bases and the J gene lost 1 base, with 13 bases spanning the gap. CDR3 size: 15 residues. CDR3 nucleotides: TGTGCCAGCATTCAGAACACAGGGAACACCGGGGAGCTGTTTTTT. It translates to CASIQNTGNTGELFF. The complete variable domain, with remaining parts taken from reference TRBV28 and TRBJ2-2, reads DVKVTQSSRYLVKRTGEKVFLECVQDMDHENMFWYRQDPGLGLRLIYFSYDVKMKEKGDIPEGYSVSREKKERFSLILESASTNQTSMYLCASIQNTGNTGELFFGEGSRLTVL.

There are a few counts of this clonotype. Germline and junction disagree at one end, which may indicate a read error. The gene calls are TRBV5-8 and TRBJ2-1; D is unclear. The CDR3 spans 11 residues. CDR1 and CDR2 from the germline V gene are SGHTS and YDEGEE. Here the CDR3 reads CASSPSLERIF. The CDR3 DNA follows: TGTGCCAGCAGCCCATCGCTCGAGCGCATTTTC.

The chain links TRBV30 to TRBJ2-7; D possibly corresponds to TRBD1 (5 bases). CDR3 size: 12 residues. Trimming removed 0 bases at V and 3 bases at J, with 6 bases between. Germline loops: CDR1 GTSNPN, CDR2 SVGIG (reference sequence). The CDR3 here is CAWSVQGYEQYF. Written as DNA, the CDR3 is TGTGCCTGGAGTGTTCAGGGCTACGAGCAGTACTTC.

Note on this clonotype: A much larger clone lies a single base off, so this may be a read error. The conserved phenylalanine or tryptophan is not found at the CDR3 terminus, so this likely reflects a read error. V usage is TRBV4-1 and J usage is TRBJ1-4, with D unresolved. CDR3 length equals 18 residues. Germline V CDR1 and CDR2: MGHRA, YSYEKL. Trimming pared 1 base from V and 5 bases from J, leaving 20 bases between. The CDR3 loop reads CASSQGVDRAGKNEKLFC. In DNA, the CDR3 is TGCGCCAGCAGCCAAGGCGTTGACCGGGCAGGAAAAAATGAAAAACTGTTTTGT.

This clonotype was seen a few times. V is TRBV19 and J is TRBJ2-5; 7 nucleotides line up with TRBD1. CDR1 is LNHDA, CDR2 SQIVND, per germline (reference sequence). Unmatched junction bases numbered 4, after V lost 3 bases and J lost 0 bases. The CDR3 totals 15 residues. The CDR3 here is CASSIGTDYQETQYF. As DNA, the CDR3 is TGTGCCAGTAGTATTGGGACAGACTACCAAGAGACCCAGTACTTC.

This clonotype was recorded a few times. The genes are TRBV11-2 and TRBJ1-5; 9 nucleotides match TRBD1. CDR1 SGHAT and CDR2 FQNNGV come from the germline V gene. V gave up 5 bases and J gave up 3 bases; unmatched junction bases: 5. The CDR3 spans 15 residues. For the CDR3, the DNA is TGTGCCAGCAGCCAGGGGACAGGGCCCAATCAGCCCCAGCATTTT. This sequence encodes CASSQGTGPNQPQHF.

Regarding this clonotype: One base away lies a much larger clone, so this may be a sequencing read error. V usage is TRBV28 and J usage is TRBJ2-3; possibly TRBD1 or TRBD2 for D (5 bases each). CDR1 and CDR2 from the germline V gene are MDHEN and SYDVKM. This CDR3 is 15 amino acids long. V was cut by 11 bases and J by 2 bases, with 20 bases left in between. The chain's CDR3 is CASNPGDGATDTQYF. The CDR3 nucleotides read TGTGCCTCCAATCCTGGGGACGGGGCCACAGATACGCAGTATTTT.

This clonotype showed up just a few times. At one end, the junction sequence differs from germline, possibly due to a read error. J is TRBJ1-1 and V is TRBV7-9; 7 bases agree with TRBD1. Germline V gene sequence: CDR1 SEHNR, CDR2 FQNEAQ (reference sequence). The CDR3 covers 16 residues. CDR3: CASSLDVELGGPEALF. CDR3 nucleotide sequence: TGTGCCAGCAGCTTAGATGTTGAGTTAGGGGGCCCTGAAGCTCTCTTT. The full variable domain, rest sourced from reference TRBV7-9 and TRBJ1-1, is DTGVSQNPRHKITKRGQNVTFRCDPISEHNRLYWYRQTLGQGPEFLTYFQNEAQLEKSRLLSDRFSAERPKGSFSTLEIQRTEQGDSAMYLCASSLDVELGGPEALFGQGTRLTVV.

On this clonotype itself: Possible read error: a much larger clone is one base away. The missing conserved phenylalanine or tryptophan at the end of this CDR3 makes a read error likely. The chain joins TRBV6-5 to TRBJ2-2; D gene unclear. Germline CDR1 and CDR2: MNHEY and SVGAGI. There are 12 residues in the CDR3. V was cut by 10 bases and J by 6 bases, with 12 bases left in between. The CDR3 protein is CATCSGPGELFL. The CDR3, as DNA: TGTGCCACCTGTTCCGGACCCGGGGAGCTGTTTTTA.

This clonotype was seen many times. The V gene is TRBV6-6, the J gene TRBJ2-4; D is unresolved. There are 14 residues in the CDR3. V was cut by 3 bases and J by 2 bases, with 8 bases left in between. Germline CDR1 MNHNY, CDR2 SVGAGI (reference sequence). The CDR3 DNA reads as TGTGCCAGCAGTTATGATTATTCCAAAAACATTCAGTACTTC. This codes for CASSYDYSKNIQYF.

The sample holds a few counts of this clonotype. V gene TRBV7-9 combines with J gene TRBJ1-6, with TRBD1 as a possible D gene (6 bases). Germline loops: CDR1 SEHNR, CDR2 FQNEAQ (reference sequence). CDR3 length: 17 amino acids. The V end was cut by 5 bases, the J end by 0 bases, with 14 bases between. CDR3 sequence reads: CASSPVGGASYNSPLHF. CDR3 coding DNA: TGTGCCAGCAGCCCAGTCGGGGGGGCCTCCTATAATTCACCCCTCCACTTT.

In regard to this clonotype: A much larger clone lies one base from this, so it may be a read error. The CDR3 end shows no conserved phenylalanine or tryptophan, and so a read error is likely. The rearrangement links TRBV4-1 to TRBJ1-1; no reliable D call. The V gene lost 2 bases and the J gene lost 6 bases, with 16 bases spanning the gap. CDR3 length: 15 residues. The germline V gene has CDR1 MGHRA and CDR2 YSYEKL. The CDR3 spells CASSQRTGPAAEAFS. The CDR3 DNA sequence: TGCGCCAGCAGCCAACGGACGGGTCCGGCGGCTGAAGCTTTCTCT.

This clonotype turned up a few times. The CDR3 sequence: CASSLVGFGPGNTIYF. In DNA form, the CDR3 reads TGTGCCAGCAGCTTGGTAGGATTTGGACCTGGAAACACCATATATTTT. The chain joins TRBV5-4 to TRBJ1-3; no definite D call. This CDR3 comprises 16 residues. The germline V gene has CDR1 SGHNT and CDR2 YYREEE (reference sequence). Deletions cut 0 bases from V and 2 bases from J, with 12 bases between.

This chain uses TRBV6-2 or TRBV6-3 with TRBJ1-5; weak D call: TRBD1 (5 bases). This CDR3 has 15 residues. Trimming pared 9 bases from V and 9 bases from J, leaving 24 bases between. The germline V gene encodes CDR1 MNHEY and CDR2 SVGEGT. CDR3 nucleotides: TGTGCCAGTCGCGGCGGGGCAAAGCGTATTCTGCCCCAGCATTTT. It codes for CASRGGAKRILPQHF.

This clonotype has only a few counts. CDR3 residues: CASSPTGTQYLNTEAFF. CDR3 DNA sequence: TGCGCCAGCAGTCCCACAGGAACCCAGTACCTGAACACTGAAGCTTTCTTT. The rearrangement joins TRBV4-1 to TRBJ1-1, with D perhaps matching TRBD1 (5 bases). The V gene lost 6 bases and the J gene lost 0 bases, with 20 bases spanning the gap. The CDR3 sequence is 17 residues long. Germline-derived CDR1 and CDR2 are MGHRA and YSYEKL.

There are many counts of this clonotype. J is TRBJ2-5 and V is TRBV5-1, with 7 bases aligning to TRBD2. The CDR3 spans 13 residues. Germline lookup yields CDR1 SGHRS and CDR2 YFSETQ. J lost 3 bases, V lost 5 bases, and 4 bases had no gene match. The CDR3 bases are TGCGCCAGCAGGGGAGGGATTGAAGAGACCCAGTACTTC. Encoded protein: CASRGGIEETQYF.

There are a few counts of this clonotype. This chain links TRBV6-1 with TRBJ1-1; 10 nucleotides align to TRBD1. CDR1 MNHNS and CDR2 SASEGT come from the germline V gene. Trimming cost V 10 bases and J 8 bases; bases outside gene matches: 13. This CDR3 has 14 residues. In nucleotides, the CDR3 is TGTGCCACCGGACAGGGGGATTTGACTACAGAAGCTTTCTTT. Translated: CATGQGDLTTEAFF.

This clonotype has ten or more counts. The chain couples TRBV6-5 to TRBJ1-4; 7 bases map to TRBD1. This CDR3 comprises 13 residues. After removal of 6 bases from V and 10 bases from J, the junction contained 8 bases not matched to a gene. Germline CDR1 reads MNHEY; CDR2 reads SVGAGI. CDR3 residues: CASRDTGVGKLFF. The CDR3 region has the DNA TGTGCCAGCAGGGACACAGGGGTCGGAAAACTGTTTTTT.

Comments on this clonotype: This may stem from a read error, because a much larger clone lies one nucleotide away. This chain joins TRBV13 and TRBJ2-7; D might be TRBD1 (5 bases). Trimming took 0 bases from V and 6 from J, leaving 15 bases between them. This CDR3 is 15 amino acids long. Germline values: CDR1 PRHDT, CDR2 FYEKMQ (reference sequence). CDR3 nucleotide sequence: TGTGCCAGCAGCTTAGGGAGGACAAGGGGAATCGAGCAGTACTTC. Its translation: CASSLGRTRGIEQYF.

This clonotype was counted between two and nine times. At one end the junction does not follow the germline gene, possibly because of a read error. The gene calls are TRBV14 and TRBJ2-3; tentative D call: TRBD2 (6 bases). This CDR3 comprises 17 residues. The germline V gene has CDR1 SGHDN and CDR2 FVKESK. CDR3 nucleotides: TGTGCAAGCAGCCAAGAATTTGGGACTCCGCCCGCAGATACGCAGTATTTT. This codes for CASSQEFGTPPADTQYF.

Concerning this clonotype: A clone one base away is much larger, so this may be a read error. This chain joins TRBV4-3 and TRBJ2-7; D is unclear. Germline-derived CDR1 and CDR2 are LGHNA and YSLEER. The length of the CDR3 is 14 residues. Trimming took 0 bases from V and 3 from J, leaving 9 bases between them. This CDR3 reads CASSQDQSDYEQYF. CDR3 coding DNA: TGCGCCAGCAGCCAAGATCAGAGCGACTACGAGCAGTACTTC.

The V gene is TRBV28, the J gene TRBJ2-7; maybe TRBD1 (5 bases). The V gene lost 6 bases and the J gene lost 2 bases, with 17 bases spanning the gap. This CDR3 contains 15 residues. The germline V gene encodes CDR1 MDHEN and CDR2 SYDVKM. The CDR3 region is CASRTLGDTTYEQYF. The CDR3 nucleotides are TGTGCCAGCAGAACCTTAGGGGATACTACCTACGAGCAGTACTTC.

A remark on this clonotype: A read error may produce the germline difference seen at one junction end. In DNA form, the CDR3 reads TGTGCCGGCAGTGAAAGGGGCACTGAAGCTTTCTTT. Protein product: CAGSERGTEAFF. V usage is TRBV2 and J usage is TRBJ1-1; a possible D gene is TRBD1 (5 bases). This CDR3 is built from 12 residues. Germline CDR1 is SNHLY and CDR2 is FYNNEI.

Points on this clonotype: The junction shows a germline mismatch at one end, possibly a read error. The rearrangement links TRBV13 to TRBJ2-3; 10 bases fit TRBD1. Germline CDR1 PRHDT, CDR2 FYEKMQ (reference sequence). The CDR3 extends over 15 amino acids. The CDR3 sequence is CTSSPRDRGKRTQYF. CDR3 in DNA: TGTACCAGCAGCCCCCGGGACAGGGGCAAACGAACGCAGTATTTT.

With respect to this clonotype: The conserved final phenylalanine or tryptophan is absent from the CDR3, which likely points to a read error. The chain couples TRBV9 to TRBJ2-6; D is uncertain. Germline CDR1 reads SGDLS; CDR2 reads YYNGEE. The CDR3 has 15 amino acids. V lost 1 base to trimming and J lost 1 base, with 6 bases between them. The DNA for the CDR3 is TGTGCCAGCAGCGTAAAAGTTTCTGGGGCCAACGTCCTGACTTTG. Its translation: CASSVKVSGANVLTL.

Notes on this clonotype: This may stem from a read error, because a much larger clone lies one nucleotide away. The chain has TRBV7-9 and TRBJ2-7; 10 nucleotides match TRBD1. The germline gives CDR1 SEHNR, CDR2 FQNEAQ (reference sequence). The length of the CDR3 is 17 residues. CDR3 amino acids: CAGSLALGTGALLEQYF. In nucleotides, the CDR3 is TGTGCCGGCAGCTTAGCGTTGGGGACAGGGGCCCTACTCGAGCAGTACTTC.

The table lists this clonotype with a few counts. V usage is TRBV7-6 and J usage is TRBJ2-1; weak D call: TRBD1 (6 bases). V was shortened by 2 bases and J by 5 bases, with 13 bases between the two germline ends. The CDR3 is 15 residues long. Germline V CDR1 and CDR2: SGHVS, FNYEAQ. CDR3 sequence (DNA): TGTGCCAGCAGCTTATTAGGGGGTAGGGACAATGAGCAGTTCTTC. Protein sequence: CASSLLGGRDNEQFF. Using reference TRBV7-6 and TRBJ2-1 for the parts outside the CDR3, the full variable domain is GAGVSQSPRYKVTKRGQDVALRCDPISGHVSLYWYRQALGQGPEFLTYFNYEAQQDKSGLPNDRFSAERPEGSISTLTIQRTEQRDSAMYRCASSLLGGRDNEQFFGPGTRLTVL.